Listed below are T cell receptor beta chains from one sample, sequenced in a study of early T cells in non-severe SARS-CoV-2 infection. MiXCR, applied by TCRdb to the 5' RACE reads, yields one record per CDR3 protein. The data show roughly 92,000 distinct CDR3 sequences, 12% seen once. The sample consisted of whole blood, taken at baseline. The receptor set was obtained from an adult who was a healthcare worker with PCR-confirmed SARS-CoV-2 infection or an uninfected control (not recorded which). Each CDR3 is given with its conserved first and last residue. The order of the fields is J gene, clone size, D gene, V gene, CDR3 DNA, CDR3 protein. The D gene is left open where the match is weak. Size tells how often a clone was seen (once, few, many) or the class of an expanded clone, and some rows leave it out.

>TRBJ2-2|few|-|TRBV10-2
TGCGCCAGCAGGGTTACAGGGACCGGGGAGCTGTTTTTT
CASRVTGTGELFF
>TRBJ2-4|many|-|TRBV21-1
TGTGCCAGCAGCACTCAGAACCGGGCCAAAAACATTCAGTACTTC
CASSTQNRAKNIQYF
>TRBJ2-5|few|-|TRBV2
-
CASSSSGTSRQYF
>TRBJ2-7|many|-|TRBV5-1
TGCGCCAGCAGCCTCTCCGGGACCGCTAACGAGCAGTACTTC
CASSLSGTANEQYF
>TRBJ1-1|-|-|TRBV20-1
TGCAGTGCTGGGGATCAGGGTACTGAAGCTTTCTTT
CSAGDQGTEAFF
>TRBJ1-6|-|-|TRBV6-6
TGTGCCAGCAGTTACTCAGACCAATATTCACCCCTCCACTTT
CASSYSDQYSPLHF
>TRBJ1-1|-|-|TRBV9
TGTGCCAGCAGCAAACAGGGCGGGAGCACTGAAGCTTTCTTT
CASSKQGGSTEAFF
>TRBJ2-1|many|-|TRBV7-7
TGTGCTAGCAGCTTAAGCGGGACAGCTAATCTGGGTTACAATGAGCAGTTCTTC
CASSLSGTANLGYNEQFF
>TRBJ2-2|few|TRBD1|TRBV27
TGTGCCAGCAGCGACAGGGGGCGCCCGGGGGAGCTGTTTTTT
CASSDRGRPGELFF
>TRBJ1-1|-|-|TRBV7-6
TGTGCCAGCATAGGGTACACTGAAGCTTTCTTT
CASIGYTEAFF
>TRBJ2-3|-|-|TRBV11-2
TGTGCCAGCAGCCCCCACAGTAGCACAGATACGCAGTATTTT
CASSPHSSTDTQYF
>TRBJ2-2|many|TRBD2|TRBV12-3/TRBV12-4
TGTGCCAGCAGTTTAGGACTAGCGGGATACACCGGGGAGCTGTTTTTT
CASSLGLAGYTGELFF
>TRBJ2-3|many|TRBD2|TRBV20-1
TGCAGTGCTCACCGACTCCGAGGTAGCGGGAGGGCAACAGATACGCAGTATTTT
CSAHRLRGSGRATDTQYF
>TRBJ1-1|-|-|TRBV4-1
TGCGCCAGCAGCCAAGAGCCGTCAGGGCTGAACACTGAAGCTTTCTTT
CASSQEPSGLNTEAFF
>TRBJ2-5|once|TRBD2|TRBV6-1
TGTGCCAACTCGCCCGGGGGGGCGTACCAAGAGACCCAGTACTTC
CANSPGGAYQETQYF
>TRBJ1-2|few|-|TRBV5-1
TGCGCCAGCAGCTCCGAGGGTAACTATGGCTACACCTTC
CASSSEGNYGYTF
>TRBJ2-7|-|-|TRBV11-2
TGTGCCAGCAGCTTTCGGACTGGAACGAACTTC
CASSFRTGTNF
>TRBJ2-2|-|-|TRBV7-9
TGTGCCAGCAGCTTAGAACTAAACACCGGGGAGCTGTTTTTT
CASSLELNTGELFF
>TRBJ2-5|-|TRBD1|TRBV7-9
TGTGCCAGCAGCTTATTGGGACAGGGGGGTCAAGAGACCCAGTACTTC
CASSLLGQGGQETQYF
>TRBJ2-3|-|TRBD2|TRBV7-3
TGTGCCAGCAGCTTTAGCGGGAGTACAGATACGCAGTATTTT
CASSFSGSTDTQYF
>TRBJ1-6|many|-|TRBV12-3/TRBV12-4
TGTGCCAGCAGTTCTGGGCCTGTTAATTCACCCCTCCACTTT
CASSSGPVNSPLHF
>TRBJ2-1|many|-|TRBV11-2
TGTGCCAGCAGCTTAGCCTCTACTTTTGGGGTGCAGTTCTTC
CASSLASTFGVQFF
>TRBJ2-1|-|TRBD1|TRBV6-1
TGTGCCAGCAGTGACGCAGGGGGATATGAGCAGTTCTTC
CASSDAGGYEQFF
>TRBJ2-1|many|TRBD1|TRBV6-5
TGTGCCAGCAGTACGCGACAGGGGCAGTTCTTC
CASSTRQGQFF
>TRBJ2-1|-|TRBD2|TRBV20-1
TGCAGTGCTAGGGATAGCGGGAGGGCCATTGAGCAGTTCTTC
CSARDSGRAIEQFF
>TRBJ1-2|few|-|TRBV6-5
TGTGCCAGCAGTTACATGTCTAACTATGGCTACACCTTC
CASSYMSNYGYTF
>TRBJ2-3|many|-|TRBV19
TGTGCCAGTAGTATGGACCACACGGCCGATACGCAGTATTTT
CASSMDHTADTQYF
>TRBJ1-1|many|-|TRBV19
TGTGCCAGTAGTAACGTCGTCGTGAACACTGAAGCTTTCTTT
CASSNVVVNTEAFF
>TRBJ2-4|-|-|TRBV11-2
TGTGCCAGCAGCCCTCGGACCGACCTTGCCAAAAACATTCAGTACTTC
CASSPRTDLAKNIQYF
>TRBJ1-1|few|-|TRBV29-1
TGCAGCGCCGACAGCCAGAACACTGAAGCTTTCTTT
CSADSQNTEAFF
>TRBJ1-2|few|-|TRBV6-6
TGTGCCAGCAGTTACAAGGCTCCTACTAACTATGGCTACACCTTC
CASSYKAPTNYGYTF
>TRBJ2-1|-|TRBD1|TRBV20-1
TGCAGTGCTGAGTCTCGGGGACAGGGTAACAATGAGCAGTTCTTC
CSAESRGQGNNEQFF
>TRBJ2-3|-|-|TRBV5-4
TGTGCCAGCAGCCCTGAAACTATGGGGGATACGCAGTATTTT
CASSPETMGDTQYF
>TRBJ1-3|few|-|TRBV10-3
TGTGCCATCAGTGACGGGGGGAATACTGGAAACACCATATATTTT
CAISDGGNTGNTIYF
>TRBJ1-2|many|-|TRBV30
TGTGCCTGGAGTGTACTTTATGGCTACACCTTC
CAWSVLYGYTF
>TRBJ2-7|few|TRBD1|TRBV7-6
TGTGCCAGCAGCTCCCCGGTGGGGGACAGAGCCTACGAGCAGTACTTC
CASSSPVGDRAYEQYF
>TRBJ2-3|few|-|TRBV5-5
TGTGCCAGCAGCTTGGAGTCAATAAGGGGAGATACGCAGTATTTT
CASSLESIRGDTQYF
>TRBJ2-1|few|-|TRBV5-1
TGCGCCAGCAGCTTGGCCAGCTACAATGAGCAGTTCTTC
CASSLASYNEQFF
>TRBJ1-2|-|-|TRBV18
TGTGCCAGCTCACCATCGACAGACCGAAACTATGGCTACACCTTC
CASSPSTDRNYGYTF
>TRBJ1-2|few|TRBD1|TRBV29-1
TGCAGCGCCGGACAGGGCTACGATGGCTACACCTTC
CSAGQGYDGYTF